These 20 T cell receptor beta chains originate from one sample sequenced in a study of T cell repertoires in cytomegalovirus infection. TCRdb re-analysed the reads in MiXCR, keeping a single row per CDR3 protein. The sample yields under 200,000 distinct CDR3 sequences, roughly 27% seen once. Input material: PBMCs. These receptors all come from a human donor in good health (CMV status not recorded). Some clones in this sample may be carry-over from other donors' samples.

This clonotype was recorded a few times. The chain uses TRBV29-1 and TRBJ2-1; the D gene could be TRBD1 or TRBD2 (5 bases each). Trimming shortened V by 0 bases and J by 7 bases, and 13 bases separated the two germline ends. Germline CDR1 SQVTM, CDR2 ANQGSEA. This CDR3 region has 14 residues. CDR3 in DNA: TGCAGCGTTGAAGAGGCAGGGACCGAGAATGAGCAGTTCTTC. Translated, it gives CSVEEAGTENEQFF.

The chain employs TRBV11-2 and TRBJ2-5; TRBD1 or TRBD2 may be the D gene (5 bases each). The CDR3 is 15 residues long. Germline V gene sequence: CDR1 SGHAT, CDR2 FQNNGV. V lost 5 bases to trimming and J lost 5 bases, with 18 bases between them. The CDR3 coding sequence is TGTGCCAGCAGCCGTCCCTCAGGGACCGGGGAGACCCAGTACTTC. Its translation is CASSRPSGTGETQYF.

CDR3 loop: CASSLGSRVYGYTF. In DNA, the CDR3 is TGTGCCAGCAGCTTGGGAAGCCGTGTATATGGCTACACCTTC. The chain is built from TRBV2 and TRBJ1-2; D is ambiguous. The CDR3 extends over 14 amino acids. Germline CDR1 and CDR2: SNHLY and FYNNEI. V dropped 6 bases and J dropped 5 bases, with 16 bases sitting between them. The variable domain in full, completed from reference TRBV2 and TRBJ1-2, reads EPEVTQTPSHQVTQMGQEVILRCVPISNHLYFYWYRQILGQKVEFLVSFYNNEISEKSEIFDDQFSVERPDGSNFTLKIRSTKLEDSAMYFCASSLGSRVYGYTFGSGTRLTVV.

This clonotype has just a few counts. This chain uses TRBV6-2 or TRBV6-3 with TRBJ1-6; perhaps TRBD1 as D (6 bases). The CDR3 runs 12 residues. V lost 8 bases and J lost 7, with 9 bases in between. CDR1 and CDR2 from the germline V gene are MNHEY and SVGEGT. CDR3 residues: CASEDSNSPLHF. CDR3 coding DNA: TGTGCCAGCGAGGACAGCAATTCACCCCTCCACTTT.

The V gene is TRBV20-1, the J gene TRBJ2-2, with D maybe TRBD2 (5 bases). The germline CDR1 and CDR2 sequences are DFQATT and SNEGSKA (reference sequence). The germline V and J ends were trimmed by 4 bases and 3 bases, with 15 bases remaining between them. This CDR3 has 15 residues. This CDR3 reads CSAIEGNPHTGELFF. CDR3 DNA: TGCAGTGCTATAGAGGGTAACCCGCACACCGGGGAGCTGTTTTTT.

The sample holds a few counts of this clonotype. The chain carries TRBV10-3 and TRBJ1-2, with D maybe TRBD1 (5 bases). The ends were cut back, 6 bases at V and 5 bases at J, with 13 bases in the middle. Germline assignment: CDR1 ENHRY and CDR2 SYGVKD. The CDR3 contains 13 residues. Written as DNA, the CDR3 is TGTGCCATCAGCGCGGAACAGGCGTATGGCTACACCTTC. This sequence encodes CAISAEQAYGYTF.

In its sample, this clonotype was seen a few times. CDR3 DNA: TGTGCCAGCAGCTTAGATCTTAGCGGGGGGGCCTCCGAGCAGTTCTTC. It yields the protein CASSLDLSGGASEQFF. The chain is built from TRBV7-6 and TRBJ2-1; the match to TRBD2 covers 11 bases. Germline-derived CDR1 and CDR2 are SGHVS and FNYEAQ. Trimming took 1 base from V and 10 from J; bases not matched to a gene: 9. This CDR3 has 16 residues.

The rearrangement links TRBV4-3 to TRBJ1-1; tentative D call: TRBD1 (5 bases). This CDR3 spans 15 amino acids. CDR1 LGHNA and CDR2 YSLEER come from the germline V gene. Trimming removed 1 base at V and 4 bases at J, with 13 bases between. This CDR3 reads CASSQGGRLVTEAFF. The CDR3 nucleotides read TGCGCCAGCAGCCAAGGGGGCAGGCTGGTCACTGAAGCTTTCTTT.

This clonotype was picked up many times. The chain couples TRBV7-9 to TRBJ1-1, with D hard to call. The V end was cut by 6 bases, the J end by 2 bases, with 10 bases between. This CDR3 is 13 amino acids long. The germline gives CDR1 SEHNR, CDR2 FQNEAQ (reference sequence). Here the CDR3 reads CASSEDTNTEAFF. CDR3 bases: TGTGCCAGCAGTGAAGACACAAACACTGAAGCTTTCTTT.

The chain combines TRBV28 with TRBJ1-2; D call uncertain. V lost 8 bases and J lost 6, with 22 bases in between. Germline CDR1 and CDR2: MDHEN and SYDVKM. The CDR3 consists of 15 residues. The CDR3 loop reads CASGYRDRPINGYTF. The CDR3 DNA sequence: TGTGCCAGCGGGTACCGAGACCGACCTATTAATGGCTACACCTTC.

This clonotype was found a few times. The chain has TRBV6-2 or TRBV6-3 and TRBJ1-5; D gene uncertain. The CDR3 extends over 15 amino acids. The germline gives CDR1 MNHEY, CDR2 SVGEGT. Between the trimmed V and J ends, which lost 2 bases and 6 bases, there was a span of 14 bases. Written as DNA, the CDR3 is TGTGCCAGCAGTTACGCGCAGGCTAGCGCTCAGCCCCAGCATTTT. Protein sequence: CASSYAQASAQPQHF.

This clonotype was detected a few times. The chain carries TRBV7-6 and TRBJ2-1, with 13 bases matching TRBD2. The CDR3 contains 15 residues. CDR1 is SGHVS, CDR2 FNYEAQ, per germline. V lost 4 bases and J lost 8; bases outside the gene matches: 5. CDR3 DNA: TGTGCCAGCAGCTCCCCGGGACTAGCGGGGCATGAGCAGTTCTTC. It codes for CASSSPGLAGHEQFF.

The chain is built from TRBV5-1 and TRBJ2-2; 7 nucleotides line up with TRBD1. Looked up from germline, CDR1 is SGHRS and CDR2 is YFSETQ. The length of the CDR3 is 15 residues. Trimming cost V 4 bases and J 3 bases; bases outside gene matches: 6. The CDR3 DNA is TGCGCCAGCAGCCCGTGGCAGGGGGACACCGGGGAGCTGTTTTTT. Its protein is CASSPWQGDTGELFF.

This chain connects TRBV15 to TRBJ2-3; D possibly corresponds to TRBD2 (6 bases). Per germline, CDR1 LNHNV and CDR2 YYDKDF (reference sequence). CDR3 length: 16 residues. V lost 0 bases and J 1 base, leaving 11 bases between the germline ends. The CDR3 spells CATSRDRGRRTDTQYF. The CDR3 DNA follows: TGTGCCACCAGCAGAGATCGGGGGAGGCGCACAGATACGCAGTATTTT.

The rearrangement uses TRBV5-1 and TRBJ2-7, with D unresolved. Trimming pared 2 bases from V and 6 bases from J, leaving 12 bases between. Germline V gives CDR1 SGHRS, CDR2 YFSETQ. The CDR3 spans 13 residues. The CDR3 coding sequence is TGCGCCAGCAGCTTCGGGTTGGCAGGCGAGCAGTACTTC. This translates into CASSFGLAGEQYF. The full variable domain, in which reference TRBV5-1 and TRBJ2-7 provide the parts outside the CDR3, is KAGVTQTPRYLIKTRGQQVTLSCSPISGHRSVSWYQQTPGQGLQFLFEYFSETQRNKGNFPGRFSGRQFSNSRSEMNVSTLELGDSALYLCASSFGLAGEQYFGPGTRLTVT.

There are many counts of this clonotype. This chain joins TRBV14 and TRBJ1-1; D uncertain. Germline lookup yields CDR1 SGHDN and CDR2 FVKESK. The CDR3 has 15 amino acids. With 0 bases removed from V and 5 bases from J, the gap between germline ends came to 13 bases. The CDR3, as DNA: TGTGCCAGCAGCCAAGATCCGGCAGGCCAAACTGAAGCTTTCTTT. Translated: CASSQDPAGQTEAFF.

This chain connects TRBV29-1 to TRBJ2-5, with D tentatively TRBD1 (5 bases). Germline CDR1 SQVTM, CDR2 ANQGSEA. Trimming shortened V by 0 bases and J by 4 bases, and 15 bases separated the two germline ends. This CDR3 has 15 residues. This CDR3 is CSVEEGSGSRETQYF. The DNA for the CDR3 is TGCAGCGTTGAAGAAGGGTCAGGGTCTCGAGAGACCCAGTACTTC.

This clonotype was observed many times. The chain joins TRBV29-1 to TRBJ1-2, with TRBD1 identical over 8 bases. Germline CDR1 is SQVTM and CDR2 is ANQGSEA. After removal of 1 base from V and 6 bases from J, the junction contained 7 bases not matched to a gene. The CDR3 runs 14 residues. The CDR3: CSVEAPGQAHGYTF. The CDR3 coding sequence is TGCAGCGTTGAAGCCCCGGGACAGGCGCATGGCTACACCTTC.

The chain links TRBV7-6 to TRBJ1-2, with TRBD1 as a possible D gene (6 bases). CDR3 length equals 15 residues. Germline V gene data show CDR1 as SGHVS and CDR2 as FNYEAQ. V was shortened by 1 base and J by 0 bases, with 9 bases between the two germline ends. This chain's CDR3 is CASSLEGGPNYGYTF. CDR3 in DNA: TGTGCCAGCAGCTTAGAGGGGGGGCCTAACTATGGCTACACCTTC.

This clonotype showed up many times. The gene calls are TRBV7-8 and TRBJ2-5, with D possibly being TRBD1 (6 bases). V dropped 3 bases and J dropped 3 bases, with 8 bases sitting between them. The CDR3 has 13 amino acids. The germline V gene encodes CDR1 SGHVS and CDR2 FQNEAQ. CDR3: CASSFTGKETQYF. The DNA for the CDR3 is TGTGCCAGCAGCTTCACAGGGAAAGAGACCCAGTACTTC.